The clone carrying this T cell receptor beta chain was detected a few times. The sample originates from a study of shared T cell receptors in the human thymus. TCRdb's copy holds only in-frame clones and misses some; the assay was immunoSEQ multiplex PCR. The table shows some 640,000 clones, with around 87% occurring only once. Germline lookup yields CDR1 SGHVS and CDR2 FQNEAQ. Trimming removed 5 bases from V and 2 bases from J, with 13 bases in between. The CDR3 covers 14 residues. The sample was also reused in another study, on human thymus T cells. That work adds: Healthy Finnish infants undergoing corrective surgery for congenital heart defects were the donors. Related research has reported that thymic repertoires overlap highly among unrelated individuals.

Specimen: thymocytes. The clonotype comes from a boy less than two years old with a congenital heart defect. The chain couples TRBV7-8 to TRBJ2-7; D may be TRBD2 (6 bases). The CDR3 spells CASSPNRLAYEQYF. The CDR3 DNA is TGTGCCAGCAGCCCCAATAGACTAGCCTACGAGCAGTACTTC.